This T cell receptor beta chain emerged from a study of blood T cell repertoires in COVID-19. For the study at large: Material from acute and convalescent COVID-19 was sourced from the United States, Italy and Spain. PBMCs, B-cell-depleted T cells, or T cells provided the cDNA or gDNA that made up the material.

Produced via immunoSEQ multiplex PCR; TCRdb's table is partial and in-frame only. Of some 400,000 clones in the sample, around 87% were seen once. In this sample, this clone turned up once. Recruits, aged roughly 18 to 100 years, lived in approximately 26 US areas. The CDR3 extends over 14 amino acids. Per germline, CDR1 SNHLY and CDR2 FYNNEI. Trimming took off 5 bases at V and 4 bases at J, with 11 bases between the two ends. The clonotype was recovered from a young man who had recovered from COVID-19. J is TRBJ2-2 and V is TRBV2, with D tentatively TRBD1 (6 bases). Sample: PBMCs or T cells enriched from blood (not recorded which). The CDR3: CASSKQGSTGELFF. DNA for the CDR3: TGTGCCAGCAGTAAACAGGGAAGCACCGGGGAGCTGTTTTTT.